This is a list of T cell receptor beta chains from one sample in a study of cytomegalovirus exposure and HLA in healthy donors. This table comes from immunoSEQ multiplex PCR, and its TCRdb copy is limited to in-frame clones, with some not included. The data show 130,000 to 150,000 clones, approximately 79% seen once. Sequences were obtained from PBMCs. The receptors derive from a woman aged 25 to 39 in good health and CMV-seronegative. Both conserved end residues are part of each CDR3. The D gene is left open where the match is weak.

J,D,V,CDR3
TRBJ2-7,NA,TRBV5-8,CASNFPGGYEQYF
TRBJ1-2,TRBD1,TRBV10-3,CAISESKTGPSSAYTF
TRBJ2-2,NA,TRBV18,CASSPYGDTGELFF
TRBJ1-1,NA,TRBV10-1,CASSEYVLGTEAFF
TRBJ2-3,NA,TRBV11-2,CASSLVPGMRDTQYF
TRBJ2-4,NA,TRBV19,CASSIVGGDIQYF
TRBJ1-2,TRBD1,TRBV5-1,CASSLVGTGSYGYTF
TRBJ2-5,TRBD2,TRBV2,CASSALAGSQETQYF
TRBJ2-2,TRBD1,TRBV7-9,CSSSPTGAAGELFF
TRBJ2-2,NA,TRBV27,CASSLLPGQITGELFF
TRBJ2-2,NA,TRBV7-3,CASSFSGDTGELFF
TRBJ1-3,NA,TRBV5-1,CASSLAGGHGNTIYF
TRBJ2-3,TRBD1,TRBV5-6,CASSLASDRLTDTQYF
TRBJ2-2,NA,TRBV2,CASSEQGLMNTGELFF
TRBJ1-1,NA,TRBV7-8,CASSLALQGNTEAFF
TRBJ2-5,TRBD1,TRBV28,CASSLRPLYRGVFGTQYF
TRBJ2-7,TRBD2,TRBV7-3,CASSSGLGYEQYF
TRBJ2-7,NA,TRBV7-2,CASSLRSPFGDEQYF
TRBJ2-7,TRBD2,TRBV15,CATSTLAGVGYEQYF
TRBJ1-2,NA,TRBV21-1,CASSKKDILYGYTF
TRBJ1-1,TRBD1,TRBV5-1,CASSLNRGNTEAFF
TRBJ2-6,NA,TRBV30,CAWSRGANVLTF
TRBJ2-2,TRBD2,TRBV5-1,CASSPGGANTGELFF
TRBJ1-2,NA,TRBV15,CATSRGTATNYGYTF
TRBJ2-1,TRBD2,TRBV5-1,CASSSTSGSHNEQFF